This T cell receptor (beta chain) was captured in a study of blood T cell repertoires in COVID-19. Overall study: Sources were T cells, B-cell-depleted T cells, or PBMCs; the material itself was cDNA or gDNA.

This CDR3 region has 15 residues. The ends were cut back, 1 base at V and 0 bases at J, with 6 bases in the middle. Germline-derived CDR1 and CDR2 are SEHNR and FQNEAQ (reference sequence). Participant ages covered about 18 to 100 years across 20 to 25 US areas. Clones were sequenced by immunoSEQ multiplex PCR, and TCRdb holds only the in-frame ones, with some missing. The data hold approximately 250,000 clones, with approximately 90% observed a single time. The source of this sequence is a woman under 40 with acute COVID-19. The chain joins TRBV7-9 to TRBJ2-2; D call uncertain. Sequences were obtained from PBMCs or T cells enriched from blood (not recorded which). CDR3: CASSLEQTNTGELFF. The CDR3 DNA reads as TGTGCCAGCAGCTTAGAACAAACGAACACCGGGGAGCTGTTTTTT.